This T cell receptor (beta chain) was profiled in a study of somatic mutations in cytotoxic T cells in rheumatoid arthritis. Background on the study: The flow sorting of some V beta antibody-stained T-cell populations reached nearly 100% purity, and the sorted populations included V beta1+ cells sequenced for TCRB.

For this clone: Its antigen is not identified.

The method was immunoSEQ multiplex PCR; TCRdb's version includes in-frame clones alone and lacks a portion of them. The sample yields some 25,000 clones, just under 75% seen once. Notes on the study in general: Between rheumatoid arthritis patients and age-matched healthy controls, CD8+ T-cell clonality showed no significant difference. Rheumatoid arthritis patients, but not healthy controls, exhibited increasing CD8+ clonality with age.

Both CD4+ and CD8+ cells were separated through positive magnetic bead selection, and their purity was verified using flow cytometry. CDR1 and CDR2 from the germline V gene are MNHEY and SMNVEV (reference sequence). V shed 8 bases, J shed 0 bases, and the junction held 2 bases outside the gene matches. This CDR3 comprises 13 residues. This receptor was taken from a woman between 18 and 29 years old in good health. Sequencing was carried out using CD8+ T cells sorted from blood. This chain joins TRBV27 and TRBJ2-7; 9 bases match TRBD2. CDR3 residues: CASAAGGSYEQYF. CDR3 nucleotides: TGTGCCAGCGCAGCGGGAGGCTCCTACGAGCAGTACTTC.